Below, 5 T cell receptor beta chains from the same sample are listed, as sequenced in a study of shared clonotypes between healthy human individuals. Clones were read by immunoSEQ multiplex PCR, and TCRdb kept only the in-frame ones, dropping some. The table lists fewer than 850,000 clones, roughly 96% of them singletons. Naive CD8 isolation took CD45RO-negative cells positively selected for CCR7 and excluded terminally differentiated effector memory CD45RA+ cells. Material for sequencing was naive CD8+ T cells sorted from blood. The receptors were sampled from a man aged 25-40 years in good health.

The genes are TRBV27 and TRBJ1-1, with 9 positions matching TRBD1. The CDR3 runs to 15 residues. Germline trimming cut 0 bases from V and 4 bases from J; bases unmatched to any gene: 3. Looked up from germline, CDR1 is MNHEY and CDR2 is SMNVEV (reference sequence). CDR3 loop: CASSLSVTGGTEAFF. The CDR3 DNA reads as TGTGCCAGCAGTTTATCTGTGACAGGGGGCACTGAAGCTTTCTTT.

The chain is built from TRBV7-9 and TRBJ2-7, with 13 bases aligning to TRBD2. V trimming: 5 bases; J trimming: 2 bases; junction bases outside the gene matches: 9. Germline CDR1 reads SEHNR; CDR2 reads FQNEAQ (reference sequence). CDR3 size: 17 residues. The CDR3 nucleotides are TGTGCCAGCAGCCCTGGACTAGCGGGAGCTCACGCCTACGAGCAGTACTTC. It codes for CASSPGLAGAHAYEQYF.

This chain uses TRBV9 with TRBJ2-5; 8 nucleotides align to TRBD2. The CDR3 sequence is 16 residues long. V lost 3 bases and J lost 4; bases outside the gene matches: 11. Germline V CDR1 and CDR2: SGDLS, YYNGEE. DNA for the CDR3: TGTGCCAGCAGCGCACCACAGCGGGAGTCTTCAGAGACCCAGTACTTC. Translating gives CASSAPQRESSETQYF.

The rearrangement links TRBV7-9 to TRBJ2-2; 12 bases agree with TRBD2. The V gene end was trimmed by 3 bases and the J gene end by 6 bases; junction bases not matched to a gene: 8. The CDR3 has 17 amino acids. CDR1 is SEHNR and CDR2 is FQNEAQ in the germline V gene (reference sequence). The CDR3 DNA follows: TGTGCCAGCAGCTTCCAACTAGCGGGAGGAATAGCCGGGGAGCTGTTTTTT. Translation gives CASSFQLAGGIAGELFF.

V and J are TRBV6-6 and TRBJ2-7; D gene uncertain. CDR1 MNHNY and CDR2 SVGAGI come from the germline V gene (reference sequence). The CDR3 is 14 amino acids. V was clipped by 7 bases and J by 4 bases, with 17 bases between them. CDR3 amino acids: CASTSGPSRYEQYF. Here the CDR3 DNA reads TGTGCCAGCACCTCAGGCCCCTCCCGATACGAGCAGTACTTC.